This T cell receptor (beta chain) was identified in a study of T cell responses to AZD1222 COVID-19 vaccine. The study, taken as a whole, reports: Most donors were white British, females outnumbered males, and clonal diversity was possibly underestimated.

Note on this clone: Its antigen remains unidentified.

Trimming cost V 5 bases and J 5 bases; bases outside gene matches: 9. The germline V gene encodes CDR1 MDHEN and CDR2 SYDVKM. The length of the CDR3 is 17 residues. Clones were sequenced by immunoSEQ multiplex PCR, and TCRdb holds only the in-frame ones, with some missing. Here the sample spans 120,000 or so clones, approximately 90% being singletons. The specimen comprised peripheral blood, sampled 28 days after the second AZD1222 dose. This chain connects TRBV28 to TRBJ2-3; the match to TRBD2 covers 14 bases. This TCR came from an adult who received the AZD1222 COVID-19 vaccine. In DNA, the CDR3 is TGTGCCAGCAGTCCGCTGGAGACTAGCGGGAGGGGAGATACGCAGTATTTT. Translating it yields CASSPLETSGRGDTQYF.